This TCR beta chain is drawn from a study of regulatory T cells in long-lasting Graves disease. Broader study findings: Only peripheral blood was studied, not thyroid tissue. The TCR repertoire of persistent Graves' patients was less diverse than that of newly diagnosed ones.

Noted time point: newly diagnosed GD, antithyroid drugs for less than 3 months. Scientists built the TCR library using RNA that was extracted from PBMCs. The CDR3 runs 14 residues. V lost 8 bases and J lost 4, with 17 bases in between. Germline V CDR1 and CDR2: SEHNR, FQNEAQ (reference sequence). Through Arm-PCR of CDR3 regions and iRepertoire HTBI primers, TCR beta libraries were built. In the original processing: Sample data revealed fewer than 70 TRBV and some 13 TRBJ segments. From the multiplex PCR reads, TCRdb called clonotypes with MiXCR, one entry per CDR3 protein. None of the V and J calls come from the authors' own analysis; TCRdb made them. Of about 460,000 distinct CDR3 sequences listed, less than 15% are singletons. On this clonotype: Its antigen is not known.

This same sample was also part of a study on T cells in Graves' hyperthyroidism and ophthalmopathy.

This receptor was identified in a woman aged 45-59 years with Graves disease. The chain has TRBV7-9 and TRBJ1-2; D is possibly TRBD1 (6 bases). Sequences were derived from peripheral blood mononuclear cells (PBMCs), sampled at new diagnosis, from a patient treated with antithyroid drugs. The CDR3 region is CASRKPGASYGYTF. As DNA, the CDR3 is TGTGCCAGCCGAAAACCAGGGGCGAGCTATGGCTACACCTTC.